These 7 T cell receptor beta chains were all obtained from the same sample, sequenced in a study of blood T cell repertoires in COVID-19 (dated by TCRdb to 2018 to 2021). Library preparation employed the immunoSEQ multiplex PCR assay. The clones in this table, taken by TCRdb from immuneACCESS, are in-frame only. Not every clone is retained; where verified, under half of the shortfall comes from an unresolved V gene, and the cause of the rest is unknown. This sample is represented by about 210,000 clones; more than 75% of them were singletons. Roughly 5.9% of the sample goes to the ten largest clones. Sequencing input: PBMCs or T cells enriched from blood (not recorded which). These receptors were collected from a man aged 40-49 years with acute COVID-19.

This clone was recorded once. The rearrangement joins TRBV19 to TRBJ1-3; perhaps TRBD1 as D (6 bases). Trimming shortened V by 6 bases and J by 0 bases, and 12 bases separated the two germline ends. This CDR3 is built from 15 residues. Per germline, CDR1 LNHDA and CDR2 SQIVND (reference sequence). The chain's CDR3 is CASRRQAYSGNTIYF. In DNA, the CDR3 is TGTGCCAGTAGACGACAGGCCTACTCTGGAAACACCATATATTTT.

The chain recombines TRBV14 with TRBJ2-2; possibly TRBD2 for D (5 bases). Germline V gene lookup returns CDR1 SGHDN and CDR2 FVKESK. The CDR3 totals 13 residues. V was shortened by 9 bases and J by 1 base, with 9 bases between the two germline ends. Here the CDR3 DNA reads TGTGCCAGTCGGACTTTGAACACCGGGGAGCTGTTTTTT. Its translation is CASRTLNTGELFF. Based on the CDR3 plus reference TRBV14 and TRBJ2-2, the full variable domain is EAGVTQFPSHSVIEKGQTVTLRCDPISGHDNLYWYRRVMGKEIKFLLHFVKESKQDESGMPNNRFLAERTGGTYSTLKVQPAELEDSGVYFCASRTLNTGELFFGEGSRLTVL.

The chain uses TRBV9 and TRBJ2-2, with TRBD2 as a possible D gene (6 bases). This CDR3 region has 17 residues. With 0 bases removed from V and 0 bases from J, the gap between germline ends came to 12 bases. Looked up from germline, CDR1 is SGDLS and CDR2 is YYNGEE. The CDR3 bases are TGTGCCAGCAGCGTAGCTCCAGCGGGTGCGAACACCGGGGAGCTGTTTTTT. Its protein is CASSVAPAGANTGELFF.

This chain connects TRBV9 to TRBJ1-2, with D hard to call. This CDR3 is built from 13 residues. Trimming cost V 0 bases and J 4 bases, with 7 bases left between them. The germline CDR1 and CDR2 sequences are SGDLS and YYNGEE. CDR3 loop: CASSVVPPYGYTF. The CDR3 DNA is TGTGCCAGCAGCGTAGTTCCTCCCTATGGCTACACCTTC.

The chain recombines TRBV12-5 with TRBJ2-3; D gene unclear. Germline CDR1 is LGHNT and CDR2 is FRNRAP. V was trimmed by 1 base and J by 6 bases, leaving 8 bases between them. This CDR3 region has 13 residues. Here the CDR3 reads CASGLGARDTQYF. The CDR3 DNA is TGTGCTAGTGGTTTGGGAGCGCGGGATACGCAGTATTTT.

The chain employs TRBV2 and TRBJ2-2; 10 nucleotides agree with TRBD2. This CDR3 has 15 residues. The V gene end was trimmed by 4 bases and the J gene end by 5 bases; junction bases not matched to a gene: 4. CDR1 is SNHLY, CDR2 FYNNEI, per germline. CDR3 sequence reads: CASSGSGRFTGELFF. Here the CDR3 DNA reads TGTGCCAGCAGTGGTAGCGGGAGGTTTACCGGGGAGCTGTTTTTT.

This chain connects TRBV21-1 to TRBJ2-2; TRBD2, the table's D call, was not compared with the DNA. TRBV21-1 is a known pseudogene. There are 17 residues in the CDR3. The chain's CDR3 is CASSQHRVRGGPGELFF. DNA for the CDR3: TGTGCCAGCAGCCAGCACCGAGTCCGCGGTGGCCCCGGGGAGCTGTTTTTT.